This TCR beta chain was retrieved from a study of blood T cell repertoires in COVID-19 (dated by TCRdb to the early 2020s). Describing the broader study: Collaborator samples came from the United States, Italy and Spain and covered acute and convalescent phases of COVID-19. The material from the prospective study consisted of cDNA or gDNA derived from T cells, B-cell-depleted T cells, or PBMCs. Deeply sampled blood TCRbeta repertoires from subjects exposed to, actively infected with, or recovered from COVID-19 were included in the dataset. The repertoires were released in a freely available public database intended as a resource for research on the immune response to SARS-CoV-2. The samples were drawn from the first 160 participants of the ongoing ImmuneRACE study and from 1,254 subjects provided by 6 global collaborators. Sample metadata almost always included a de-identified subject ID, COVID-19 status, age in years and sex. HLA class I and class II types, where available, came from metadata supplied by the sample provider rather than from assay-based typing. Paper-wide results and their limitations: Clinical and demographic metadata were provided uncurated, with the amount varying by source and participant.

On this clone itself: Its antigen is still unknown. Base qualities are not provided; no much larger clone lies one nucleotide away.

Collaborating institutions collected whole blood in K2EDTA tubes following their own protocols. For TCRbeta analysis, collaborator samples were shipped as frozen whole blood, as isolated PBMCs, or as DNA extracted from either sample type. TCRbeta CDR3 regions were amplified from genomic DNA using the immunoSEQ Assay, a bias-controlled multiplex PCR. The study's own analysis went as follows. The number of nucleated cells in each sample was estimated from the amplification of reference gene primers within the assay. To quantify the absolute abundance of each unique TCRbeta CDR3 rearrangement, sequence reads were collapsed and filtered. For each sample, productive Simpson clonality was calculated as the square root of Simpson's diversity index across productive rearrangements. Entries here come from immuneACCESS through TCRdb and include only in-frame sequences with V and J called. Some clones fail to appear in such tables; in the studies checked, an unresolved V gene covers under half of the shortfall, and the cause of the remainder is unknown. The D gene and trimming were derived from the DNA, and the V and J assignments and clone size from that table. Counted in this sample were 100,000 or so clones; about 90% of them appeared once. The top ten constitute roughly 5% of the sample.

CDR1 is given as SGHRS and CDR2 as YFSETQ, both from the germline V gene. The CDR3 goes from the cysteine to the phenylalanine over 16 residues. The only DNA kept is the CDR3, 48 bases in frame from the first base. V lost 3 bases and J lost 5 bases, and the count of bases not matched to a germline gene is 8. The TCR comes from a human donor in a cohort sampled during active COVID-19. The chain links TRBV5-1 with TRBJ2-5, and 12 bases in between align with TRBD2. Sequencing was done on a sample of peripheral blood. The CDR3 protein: CASSSLAGGPGETQYF. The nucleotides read TGCGCCAGCAGCTCCCTAGCGGGAGGGCCTGGGGAGACCCAGTACTTC.